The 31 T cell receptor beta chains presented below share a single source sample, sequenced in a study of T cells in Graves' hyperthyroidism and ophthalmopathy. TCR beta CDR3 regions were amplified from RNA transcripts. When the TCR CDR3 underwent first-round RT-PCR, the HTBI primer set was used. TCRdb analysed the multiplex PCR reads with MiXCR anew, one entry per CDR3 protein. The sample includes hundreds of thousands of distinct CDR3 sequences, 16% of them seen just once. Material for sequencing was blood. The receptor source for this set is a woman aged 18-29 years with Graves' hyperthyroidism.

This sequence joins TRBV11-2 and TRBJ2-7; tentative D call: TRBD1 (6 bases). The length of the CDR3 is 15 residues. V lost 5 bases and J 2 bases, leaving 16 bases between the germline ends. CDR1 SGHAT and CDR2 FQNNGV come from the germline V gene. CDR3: CASSRLGGVPYEQYF. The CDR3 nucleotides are TGTGCCAGCAGCCGGCTAGGGGGAGTGCCCTACGAGCAGTACTTC.

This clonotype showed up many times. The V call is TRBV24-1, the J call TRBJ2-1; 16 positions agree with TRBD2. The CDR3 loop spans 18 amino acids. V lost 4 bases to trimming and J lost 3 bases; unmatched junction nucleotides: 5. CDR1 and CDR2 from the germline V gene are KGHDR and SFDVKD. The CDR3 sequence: CATSEGLAGGPSYNEQFF. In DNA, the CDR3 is TGTGCCACCAGTGAGGGACTAGCGGGAGGGCCCAGCTACAATGAGCAGTTCTTC.

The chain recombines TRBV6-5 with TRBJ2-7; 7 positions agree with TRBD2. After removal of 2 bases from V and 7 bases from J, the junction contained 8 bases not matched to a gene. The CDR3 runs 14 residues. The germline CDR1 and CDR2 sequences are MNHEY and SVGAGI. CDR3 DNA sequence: TGTGCCAGCAGTTACAGCGGGACTAAACCTGAGCAGTACTTC. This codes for CASSYSGTKPEQYF.

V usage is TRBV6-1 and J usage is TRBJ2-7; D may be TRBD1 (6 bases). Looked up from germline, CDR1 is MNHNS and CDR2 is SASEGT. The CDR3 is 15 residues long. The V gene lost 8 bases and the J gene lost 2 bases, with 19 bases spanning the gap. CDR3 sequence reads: CASHQFQQGPYEQYF. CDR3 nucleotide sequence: TGTGCCAGCCACCAATTCCAACAGGGACCCTACGAGCAGTACTTC.

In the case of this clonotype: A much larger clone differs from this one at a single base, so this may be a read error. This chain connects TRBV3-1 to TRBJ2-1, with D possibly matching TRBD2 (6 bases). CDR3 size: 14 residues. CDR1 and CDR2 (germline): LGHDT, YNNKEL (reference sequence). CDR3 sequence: CASSLTSRWDDQFF. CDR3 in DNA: TGTGCCAGCAGCCTGACTAGTAGGTGGGATGATCAGTTCTTC.

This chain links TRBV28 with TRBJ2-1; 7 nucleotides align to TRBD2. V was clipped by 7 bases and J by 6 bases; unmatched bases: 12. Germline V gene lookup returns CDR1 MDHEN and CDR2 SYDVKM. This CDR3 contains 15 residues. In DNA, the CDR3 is TGTGCCAGCACCGGCAGGGCGGGAGTTTTCAATGAGCAGTTCTTC. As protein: CASTGRAGVFNEQFF.

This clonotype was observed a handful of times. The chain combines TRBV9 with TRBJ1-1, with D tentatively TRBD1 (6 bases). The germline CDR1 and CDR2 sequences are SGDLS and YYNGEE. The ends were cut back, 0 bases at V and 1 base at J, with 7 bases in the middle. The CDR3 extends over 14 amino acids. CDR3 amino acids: CASSVAGANTEAFF. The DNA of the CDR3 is TGTGCCAGCAGCGTAGCAGGGGCGAACACTGAAGCTTTCTTT.

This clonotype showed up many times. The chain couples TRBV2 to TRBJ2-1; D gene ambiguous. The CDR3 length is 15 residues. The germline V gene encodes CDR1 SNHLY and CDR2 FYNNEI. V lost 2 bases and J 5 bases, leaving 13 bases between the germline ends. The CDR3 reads CASSETEMVNNEQFF. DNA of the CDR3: TGTGCCAGCAGTGAAACAGAGATGGTTAACAATGAGCAGTTCTTC.

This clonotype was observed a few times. The DNA for the CDR3 is TGTGCCAGCAGTTCTGGGGCCGGGGGAGATACGCAGTATTTT. This codes for CASSSGAGGDTQYF. This chain joins TRBV6-9 and TRBJ2-3; a weak D match, TRBD2 (6 bases). The CDR3 contains 14 residues. CDR1 and CDR2 (germline): MNHGY, SVAAGI. Between the trimmed V and J ends, which lost 4 bases and 5 bases, there was a span of 13 bases.

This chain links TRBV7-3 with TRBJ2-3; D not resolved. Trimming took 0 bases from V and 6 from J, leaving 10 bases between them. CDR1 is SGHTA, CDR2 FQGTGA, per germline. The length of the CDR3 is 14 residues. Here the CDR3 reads CASSLTPGWDTQYF. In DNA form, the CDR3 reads TGTGCCAGCAGCTTAACCCCAGGTTGGGATACGCAGTATTTT. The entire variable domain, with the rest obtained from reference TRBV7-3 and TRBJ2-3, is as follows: GAGVSQTPSNKVTEKGKYVELRCDPISGHTALYWYRQSLGQGPEFLIYFQGTGAADDSGLPNDRFFAVRPEGSVSTLKIQRTERGDSAVYLCASSLTPGWDTQYFGPGTRLTVL.

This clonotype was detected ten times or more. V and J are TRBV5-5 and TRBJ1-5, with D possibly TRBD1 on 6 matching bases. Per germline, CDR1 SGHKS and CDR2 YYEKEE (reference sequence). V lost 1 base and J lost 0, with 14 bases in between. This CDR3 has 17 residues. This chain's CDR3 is CASSLTGRTDSNQPQHF. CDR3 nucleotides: TGTGCCAGCAGCTTGACAGGGCGGACCGATAGCAATCAGCCCCAGCATTTT.

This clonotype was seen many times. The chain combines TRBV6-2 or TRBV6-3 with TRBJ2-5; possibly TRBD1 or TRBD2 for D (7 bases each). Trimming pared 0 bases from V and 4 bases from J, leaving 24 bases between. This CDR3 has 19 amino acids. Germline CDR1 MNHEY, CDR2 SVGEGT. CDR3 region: CASSYSGPWSQGGLETQYF. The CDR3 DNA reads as TGTGCCAGCAGTTACTCGGGACCCTGGAGCCAGGGGGGGTTAGAGACCCAGTACTTC.

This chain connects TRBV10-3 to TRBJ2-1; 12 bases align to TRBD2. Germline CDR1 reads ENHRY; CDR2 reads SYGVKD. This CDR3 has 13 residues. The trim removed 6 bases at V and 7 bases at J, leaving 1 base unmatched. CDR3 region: CAIRTSGRNEQFF. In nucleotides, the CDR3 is TGTGCCATCAGGACTAGCGGGAGAAATGAGCAGTTCTTC.

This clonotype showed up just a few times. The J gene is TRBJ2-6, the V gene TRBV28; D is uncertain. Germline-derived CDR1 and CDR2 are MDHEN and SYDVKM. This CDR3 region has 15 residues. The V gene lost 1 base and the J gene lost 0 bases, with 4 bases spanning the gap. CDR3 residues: CASSLFPSGANVLTF. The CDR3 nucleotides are TGTGCCAGCAGTTTATTCCCCTCTGGGGCCAACGTCCTGACTTTC.

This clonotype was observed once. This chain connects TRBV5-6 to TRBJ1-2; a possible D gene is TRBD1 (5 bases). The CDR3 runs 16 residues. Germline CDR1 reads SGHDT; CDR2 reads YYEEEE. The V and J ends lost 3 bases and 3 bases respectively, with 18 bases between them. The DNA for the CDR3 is TGTGCCAGCAGCTCCCAGAGTAGGGGTCCTCACTATGGCTACACCTTC. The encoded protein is CASSSQSRGPHYGYTF.

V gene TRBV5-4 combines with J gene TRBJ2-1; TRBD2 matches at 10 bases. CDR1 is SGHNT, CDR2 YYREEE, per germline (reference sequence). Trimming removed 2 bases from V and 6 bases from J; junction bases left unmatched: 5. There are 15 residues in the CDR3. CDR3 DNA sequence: TGTGCCAGCAGCTTAGCTAGCGGGGGACCCAATGAGCAGTTCTTC. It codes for CASSLASGGPNEQFF.

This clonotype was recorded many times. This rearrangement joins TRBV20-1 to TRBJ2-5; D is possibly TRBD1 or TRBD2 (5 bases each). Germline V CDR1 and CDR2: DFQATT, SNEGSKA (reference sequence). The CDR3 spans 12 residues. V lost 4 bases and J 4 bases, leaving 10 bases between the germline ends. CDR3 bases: TGCAGTGCTAACGGGGCGGCAGAGACCCAGTACTTC. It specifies CSANGAAETQYF.

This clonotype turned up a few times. The CDR3 DNA reads as TGTGCCAGCAGCTTCCCCGGCAGCGGGGAGCAGTACTTC. This codes for CASSFPGSGEQYF. The chain uses TRBV5-6 and TRBJ2-7; a possible D gene is TRBD2 (6 bases). Per germline, CDR1 SGHDT and CDR2 YYEEEE. This CDR3 region has 13 residues. The germline V and J ends were trimmed by 2 bases and 7 bases, with 13 bases remaining between them.

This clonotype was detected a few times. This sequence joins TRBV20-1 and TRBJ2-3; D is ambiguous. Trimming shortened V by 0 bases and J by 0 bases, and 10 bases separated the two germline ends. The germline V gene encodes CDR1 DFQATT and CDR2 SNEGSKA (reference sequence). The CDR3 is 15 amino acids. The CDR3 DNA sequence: TGCAGTGCTAGAGATCAAAAGGTCAGCACAGATACGCAGTATTTT. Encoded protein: CSARDQKVSTDTQYF.

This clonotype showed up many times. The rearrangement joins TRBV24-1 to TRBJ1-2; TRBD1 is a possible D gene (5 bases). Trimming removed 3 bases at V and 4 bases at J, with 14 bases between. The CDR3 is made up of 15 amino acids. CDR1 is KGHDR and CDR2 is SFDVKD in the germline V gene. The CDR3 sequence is CATSDPKGPSYGYTF. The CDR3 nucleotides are TGTGCCACCAGTGATCCCAAGGGACCGAGCTATGGCTACACCTTC.

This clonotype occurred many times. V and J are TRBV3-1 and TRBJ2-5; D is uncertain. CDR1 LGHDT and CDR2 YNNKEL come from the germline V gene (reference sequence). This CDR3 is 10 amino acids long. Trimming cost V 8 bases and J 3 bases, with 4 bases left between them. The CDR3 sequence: CASSKETQYF. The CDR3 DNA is TGTGCCAGCTCGAAAGAGACCCAGTACTTC.

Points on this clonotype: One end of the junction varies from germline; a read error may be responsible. The CDR3 bases are TGTGCCATCAGTGAACAGGAGGCAACTAATGGAAAACTGTTTTTT. Residues: CAISEQEATNGKLFF. The genes are TRBV10-3 and TRBJ1-4; possible D gene TRBD1, 5 bases. The CDR3 is 15 residues long. Germline CDR1 ENHRY, CDR2 SYGVKD.

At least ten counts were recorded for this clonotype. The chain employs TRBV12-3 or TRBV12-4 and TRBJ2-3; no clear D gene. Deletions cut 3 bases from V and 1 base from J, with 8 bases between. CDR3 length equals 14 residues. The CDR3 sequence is CASSFSWGTDTQYF. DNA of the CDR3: TGTGCCAGCAGTTTTTCGTGGGGCACAGATACGCAGTATTTT.

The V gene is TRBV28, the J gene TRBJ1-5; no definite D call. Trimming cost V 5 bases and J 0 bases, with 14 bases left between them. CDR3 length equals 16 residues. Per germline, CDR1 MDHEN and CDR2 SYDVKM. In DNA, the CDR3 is TGTGCCAGCAGTCCAGTTAGAATATCTAGCAATCAGCCCCAGCATTTT. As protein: CASSPVRISSNQPQHF.

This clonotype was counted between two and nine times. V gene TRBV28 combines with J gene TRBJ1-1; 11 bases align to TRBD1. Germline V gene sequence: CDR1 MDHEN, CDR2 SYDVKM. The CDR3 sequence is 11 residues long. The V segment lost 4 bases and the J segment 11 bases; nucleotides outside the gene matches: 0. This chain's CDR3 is CASSWDRGAFF. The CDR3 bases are TGTGCCAGCAGTTGGGACAGGGGGGCTTTCTTT.

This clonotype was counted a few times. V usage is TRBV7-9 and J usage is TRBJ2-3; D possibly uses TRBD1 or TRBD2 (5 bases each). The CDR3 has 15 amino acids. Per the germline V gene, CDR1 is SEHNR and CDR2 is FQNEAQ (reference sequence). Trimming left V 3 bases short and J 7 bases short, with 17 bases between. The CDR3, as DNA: TGTGCCAGCAGCTTTTTCGCGGCGAGGGGCAATACGCAGTATTTT. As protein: CASSFFAARGNTQYF.

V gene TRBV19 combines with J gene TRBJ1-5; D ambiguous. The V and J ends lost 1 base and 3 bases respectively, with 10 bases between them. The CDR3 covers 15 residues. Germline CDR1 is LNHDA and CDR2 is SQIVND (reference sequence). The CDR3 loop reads CASSIVRYSNQPQHF. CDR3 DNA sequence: TGTGCCAGTAGTATAGTCCGATATTCCAATCAGCCCCAGCATTTT.

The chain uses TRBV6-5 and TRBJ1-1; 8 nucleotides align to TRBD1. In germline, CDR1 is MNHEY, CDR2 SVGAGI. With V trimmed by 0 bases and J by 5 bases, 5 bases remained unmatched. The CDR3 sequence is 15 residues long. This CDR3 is CASSYSGQGGTEAFF. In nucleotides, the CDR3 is TGTGCCAGCAGTTACTCCGGACAGGGAGGGACTGAAGCTTTCTTT.

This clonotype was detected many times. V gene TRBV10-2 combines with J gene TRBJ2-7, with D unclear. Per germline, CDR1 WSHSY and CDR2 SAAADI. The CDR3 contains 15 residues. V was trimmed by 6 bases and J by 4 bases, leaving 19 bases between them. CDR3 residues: CASSDKGMSRYEQYF. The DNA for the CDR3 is TGCGCCAGCAGCGATAAGGGAATGAGCCGATACGAGCAGTACTTC.

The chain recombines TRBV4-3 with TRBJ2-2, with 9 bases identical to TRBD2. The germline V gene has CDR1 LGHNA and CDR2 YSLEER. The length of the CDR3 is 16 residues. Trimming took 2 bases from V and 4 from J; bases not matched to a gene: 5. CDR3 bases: TGCGCCAGCAGCCAAACCGGGACTAGCCCCACCGGGGAGCTGTTTTTT. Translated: CASSQTGTSPTGELFF.

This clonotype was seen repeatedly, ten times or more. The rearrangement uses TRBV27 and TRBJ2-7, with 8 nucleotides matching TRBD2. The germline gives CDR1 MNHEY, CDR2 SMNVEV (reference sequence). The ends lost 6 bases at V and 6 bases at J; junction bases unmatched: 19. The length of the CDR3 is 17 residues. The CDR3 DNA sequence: TGTGCCAGCAGACTCACAATGCTAGCGGGTTCTCGCGGCGAGCAGTACTTC. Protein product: CASRLTMLAGSRGEQYF.